These 18 T cell receptor beta chains were all obtained from the same sample, sequenced in a study of shared clonotypes between healthy human individuals. Here immunoSEQ multiplex PCR was the method, and the copy in TCRdb shows in-frame clones only, minus some. The data show over 1.5 million clones, roughly 98% seen once. Sample: naive CD4+ T cells sorted from blood. Subset in this sample: CD45RA+ positively selected. The receptors derive from a man in his thirties or forties in good health.

V is TRBV19 and J is TRBJ2-3; maybe TRBD2 (5 bases). CDR1 is LNHDA, CDR2 SQIVND, per germline (reference sequence). The CDR3 sequence is 17 residues long. Trimming removed 4 bases at V and 2 bases at J, with 19 bases between. The CDR3 loop is CASSTPSSAEDTDTQYF. The CDR3, as DNA: TGTGCCAGTAGTACCCCGAGCTCAGCGGAGGACACAGATACGCAGTATTTT.

V is TRBV28 and J is TRBJ1-4, with D unresolved. CDR3 size: 14 residues. Trimming cost V 5 bases and J 5 bases, with 12 bases left between them. Per germline, CDR1 MDHEN and CDR2 SYDVKM. The CDR3 loop is CASSPPSYNEKLFF. The CDR3, as DNA: TGTGCCAGCAGTCCTCCCAGTTACAATGAAAAACTGTTTTTT. Drawing the rest from reference TRBV28 and TRBJ1-4, the complete variable domain is DVKVTQSSRYLVKRTGEKVFLECVQDMDHENMFWYRQDPGLGLRLIYFSYDVKMKEKGDIPEGYSVSREKKERFSLILESASTNQTSMYLCASSPPSYNEKLFFGSGTQLSVL.

The chain combines TRBV4-3 with TRBJ1-4; maybe TRBD1 (5 bases). Germline CDR1 LGHNA, CDR2 YSLEER. The germline V and J ends were trimmed by 3 bases and 8 bases, with 19 bases remaining between them. The CDR3 is 16 amino acids. The CDR3 spells CASSHPTGGIEEKLFF. CDR3 coding DNA: TGCGCCAGCAGCCACCCCACCGGGGGGATAGAGGAAAAACTGTTTTTT.

The chain links TRBV1 to TRBJ2-7; TRBD1 was called by the table and not checked on the DNA. TRBV1 is a documented pseudogene. CDR3 size: 16 residues. The CDR3 DNA is TGCACCAGCAGCCCCCGACACAGGGGGTATCGGTACGAGCAGTACTTC. As protein: CTSSPRHRGYRYEQYF.

CDR3 amino acids: CASSLVGTGANNEQFF. The CDR3 DNA reads TGTGCCAGCAGCTTAGTTGGGACAGGGGCCAACAATGAGCAGTTCTTC. The genes are TRBV7-2 and TRBJ2-1, with TRBD1 identical over 10 bases. The germline V gene encodes CDR1 SGHTA and CDR2 FQGNSA. The CDR3 has 16 amino acids. V shed 1 base, J shed 5 bases, and the junction held 5 bases outside the gene matches.

This chain uses TRBV11-2 with TRBJ2-1; D perhaps matches TRBD1 (5 bases). Germline V CDR1 and CDR2: SGHAT, FQNNGV. Trimming stripped 2 bases from V and 8 bases from J, with 13 bases between. The CDR3 sequence is 14 residues long. CDR3 amino acids: CASSLTIRGDEQFF. The CDR3, as DNA: TGTGCCAGCAGCTTAACTATTAGGGGTGATGAGCAGTTCTTC.

Only one count was recorded for this clone. This CDR3 reads CASSLWAGRELEQYF. The CDR3 DNA reads TGTGCCAGCAGCTTGTGGGCGGGAAGGGAACTCGAGCAGTACTTC. The rearrangement joins TRBV5-5 to TRBJ2-7; the D gene is possibly TRBD2 (6 bases). Germline CDR1 and CDR2: SGHKS and YYEKEE (reference sequence). The ends were cut back, 1 base at V and 6 bases at J, with 17 bases in the middle. The CDR3 is 15 residues long.

The chain has TRBV9 and TRBJ2-2, with 7 bases fitting TRBD1. CDR1 and CDR2 (germline): SGDLS, YYNGEE. This CDR3 has 18 amino acids. J lost 0 bases, V lost 0 bases, and 8 bases had no gene match. CDR3 DNA: TGTGCCAGCAGCGTAGGACTCCCGGGACAGACGAACACCGGGGAGCTGTTTTTT. Its translation is CASSVGLPGQTNTGELFF.

The chain employs TRBV7-9 and TRBJ1-3; unclear D gene. The V end lost 1 base, the J end lost 0 bases, and 10 bases lay between the germline ends. The CDR3 loop spans 16 amino acids. Germline values: CDR1 SEHNR, CDR2 FQNEAQ (reference sequence). The CDR3 here is CASSLVGSDSGNTIYF. CDR3 nucleotide sequence: TGTGCCAGCAGCTTAGTCGGCAGCGACTCTGGAAACACCATATATTTT.

V is TRBV18 and J is TRBJ2-7, with 7 bases identical to TRBD1. Unmatched junction bases numbered 11, after V lost 5 bases and J lost 1 base. Germline V gives CDR1 KGHSH, CDR2 LQKENI. The CDR3 extends over 16 amino acids. CDR3 bases: TGTGCCAGCTCAGTTACTGACCGGGACAGATCCTACGAGCAGTACTTC. Translated, it gives CASSVTDRDRSYEQYF.

The chain recombines TRBV7-9 with TRBJ1-2, with 9 bases fitting TRBD1. Germline assignment: CDR1 SEHNR and CDR2 FQNEAQ (reference sequence). The CDR3 has 15 residues. V trimming: 2 bases; J trimming: 3 bases; junction bases outside the gene matches: 4. CDR3 loop: CASSLYRGPYYGYTF. CDR3 nucleotides: TGTGCCAGCAGCTTATACAGGGGGCCATACTATGGCTACACCTTC.

V usage is TRBV11-3 and J usage is TRBJ2-5, with 10 bases that match TRBD1. Germline assignment: CDR1 SGHNT and CDR2 YENEEA. This CDR3 is 17 amino acids long. V lost 2 bases and J lost 3; bases outside the gene matches: 9. The CDR3 is CASSLYEPGTGEETQYF. The CDR3 DNA reads TGTGCCAGCAGCTTATATGAGCCAGGGACAGGGGAAGAGACCCAGTACTTC. Filled out from reference TRBV11-3 and TRBJ2-5, the complete variable domain reads EAGVVQSPRYKIIEKKQPVAFWCNPISGHNTLYWYLQNLGQGPELLIRYENEEAVDDSQLPKDRFSAERLKGVDSTLKIQPAELGDSAVYLCASSLYEPGTGEETQYFGPGTRLLVL.

The chain is built from TRBV5-4 and TRBJ2-6; the D gene could be TRBD1 or TRBD2 (5 bases each). This CDR3 is built from 18 residues. Germline CDR1 reads SGHNT; CDR2 reads YYREEE (reference sequence). V was cut by 4 bases and J by 3 bases, with 20 bases left in between. In DNA form, the CDR3 reads TGTGCCAGCAGCCAAAGGGACGGCAACTCTTTTGGGGCCAACGTCCTGACTTTC. This sequence encodes CASSQRDGNSFGANVLTF.

The chain combines TRBV5-4 with TRBJ1-1, with D possibly TRBD1 on 5 matching bases. Trimming took off 4 bases at V and 0 bases at J, with 16 bases between the two ends. The CDR3 loop spans 16 amino acids. The germline gives CDR1 SGHNT, CDR2 YYREEE (reference sequence). Here the CDR3 DNA reads TGTGCCAGCAGCCCGGGGGGGTTGCCAATGAACACTGAAGCTTTCTTT. Its protein product is CASSPGGLPMNTEAFF.

The chain recombines TRBV21-1 with TRBJ2-1; the table's D call TRBD2 went unverified against the DNA. TRBV21-1 is a pseudogene segment. This CDR3 spans 17 amino acids. The CDR3 spells CASSKLGALADDNEQFF. The CDR3 nucleotides read TGTGCCAGCAGCAAATTGGGGGCACTAGCGGATGACAATGAGCAGTTCTTC.

This sequence joins TRBV10-1 and TRBJ2-7; the D is unclear. This CDR3 is 13 amino acids long. Per the germline V gene, CDR1 is WNHNN and CDR2 is SYGVQD (reference sequence). V was trimmed by 0 bases and J by 10 bases, leaving 13 bases between them. The CDR3 loop is CASSESLGMGQYF. CDR3 bases: TGCGCCAGCAGTGAGTCTCTGGGTATGGGCCAGTACTTC.

V usage is TRBV28 and J usage is TRBJ2-1; 7 nucleotides match TRBD2. This CDR3 contains 15 residues. The V gene's germline CDR1 is MDHEN and CDR2 SYDVKM. After removal of 5 bases from V and 5 bases from J, the junction contained 9 bases not matched to a gene. The CDR3 region has the DNA TGTGCCAGCAGTCCCCACGGGACTACAAACAATGAGCAGTTCTTC. It translates to CASSPHGTTNNEQFF.

The rearrangement uses TRBV6-1 and TRBJ1-1, with D hard to call. V shed 6 bases and J shed 0 bases, with 8 bases lying between them. Germline V CDR1 and CDR2: MNHNS, SASEGT. The CDR3 runs 13 residues. The CDR3 sequence is CASRANMNTEAFF. Written as DNA, the CDR3 is TGTGCCAGCAGAGCAAATATGAACACTGAAGCTTTCTTT.